Shown below are 12 T cell receptor beta chains from a single sample sequenced in a study of shared clonotypes between healthy human individuals. CD45RO-negative CD8 cells positively selected for CCR7 made up the naive population, which excluded terminally differentiated effector memory CD45RA+ cells. Repertoires were generated with immunoSEQ multiplex PCR, while TCRdb's copy carries only in-frame clones and drops some. The sample lists around 2,000,000 clones, approximately 94% occurring once. The sequenced material came from naive CD8+ T cells sorted from blood. These TCRs come from a man aged 18-30 years in good health.

The gene calls are TRBV29-1 and TRBJ1-2, with 8 bases lining up with TRBD1. Germline values: CDR1 SQVTM, CDR2 ANQGSEA. The CDR3 is 13 residues long. V gave up 0 bases and J gave up 7 bases; unmatched junction bases: 4. CDR3 bases: TGCAGCGTTGAAGACGGGACAGGAATTGGCTACACCTTC. This gives the protein CSVEDGTGIGYTF. Full variable domain (missing parts from reference TRBV29-1 and TRBJ1-2): SAVISQKPSRDICQRGTSLTIQCQVDSQVTMMFWYRQQPGQSLTLIATANQGSEATYESGFVIDKFPISRPNLTFSTLTVSNMSPEDSSIYLCSVEDGTGIGYTFGSGTRLTVV.

The V call is TRBV14, the J call TRBJ2-5, with 9 bases lining up with TRBD2. V was pared by 4 bases and J by 9 bases, with 3 bases of the junction left unmatched. The CDR3 length is 12 residues. In germline, CDR1 is SGHDN, CDR2 FVKESK. CDR3 in amino acids: CASSPSGDPQYF. DNA of the CDR3: TGTGCCAGCAGCCCTAGCGGGGATCCCCAGTACTTC.

Of note for this clone: This CDR3 is also generated by other DNA sequences in the sample. The V gene is TRBV6-1, the J gene TRBJ2-7, with D unresolved. Trimming stripped 3 bases from V and 4 bases from J, with 7 bases between. This CDR3 spans 12 amino acids. The germline V gene encodes CDR1 MNHNS and CDR2 SASEGT. CDR3 coding DNA: TGTGCCAGCAGTGATAACGGGTACGAGCAGTACTTC. Protein product: CASSDNGYEQYF.

The V call is TRBV6-5, the J call TRBJ2-7; the D is unclear. The CDR3 length is 14 residues. V shed 4 bases and J shed 12 bases, with 22 bases lying between them. CDR1 and CDR2 (germline): MNHEY, SVGAGI. As DNA, the CDR3 is TGTGCCAGCAGTTCGGACGGAATCCCAGTTAGTGGGTACTTC. Its protein is CASSSDGIPVSGYF.

This chain connects TRBV27 to TRBJ2-5, with 15 bases matching TRBD2. Looked up from germline, CDR1 is MNHEY and CDR2 is SMNVEV (reference sequence). J gave up 1 base and V 5 bases, and 11 bases lay outside the gene matches. The CDR3 totals 19 residues. In nucleotides, the CDR3 is TGTGCCAGCAGTAGCCAGGGACTAGCGGGGGGCCCTTCCCAAGAGACCCAGTACTTC. Amino acids: CASSSQGLAGGPSQETQYF.

The J gene is TRBJ2-7, the V gene TRBV10-3, with 9 nucleotides matching TRBD2. CDR3 length equals 16 residues. Germline CDR1 ENHRY, CDR2 SYGVKD. The V and J ends lost 1 base and 4 bases, in that order; junction bases with no gene match: 8. CDR3 region: CAISELETSGFYEQYF. DNA of the CDR3: TGTGCCATCAGTGAGTTAGAGACTAGCGGATTTTACGAGCAGTACTTC.

The chain combines TRBV7-6 with TRBJ2-7; TRBD1 might be the D (5 bases). V dropped 2 bases and J dropped 6 bases, with 17 bases sitting between them. The CDR3 sequence is 15 residues long. Germline-derived CDR1 and CDR2 are SGHVS and FNYEAQ. The CDR3 nucleotides read TGTGCCAGCAGCTTAAACCTGGGGCGAGTAGGCGAGCAGTACTTC. It translates to CASSLNLGRVGEQYF.

The chain recombines TRBV19 with TRBJ2-7; no firm D call. Trimming cost V 5 bases and J 0 bases, with 14 bases left between them. There are 15 residues in the CDR3. Germline V gene sequence: CDR1 LNHDA, CDR2 SQIVND (reference sequence). In DNA form, the CDR3 reads TGTGCCAGTAGTGAGACTTTTTTCCTCTCCTACGAGCAGTACTTC. Translation: CASSETFFLSYEQYF.

The gene calls are TRBV11-2 and TRBJ2-2, with TRBD2 matching over 7 bases. The germline V gene has CDR1 SGHAT and CDR2 FQNNGV. This CDR3 region has 15 residues. J was trimmed by 5 bases and V by 5 bases; bases with no gene match: 8. CDR3 DNA: TGTGCCAGCAGCCTAGGGAGGGGTGGAACCGGGGAGCTGTTTTTT. It is translated as CASSLGRGGTGELFF.

This clone was picked up one time. The chain uses TRBV2 and TRBJ2-5; no clear D gene. This CDR3 is built from 13 residues. The germline V gene has CDR1 SNHLY and CDR2 FYNNEI. Trimming cost V 6 bases and J 5 bases, with 13 bases left between them. The CDR3 DNA reads as TGTGCCAGCAGCGCAGTCCCTGGGGAGACCCAGTACTTC. Translating it yields CASSAVPGETQYF. Full variable domain (rest looked up from reference TRBV2 and TRBJ2-5): EPEVTQTPSHQVTQMGQEVILRCVPISNHLYFYWYRQILGQKVEFLVSFYNNEISEKSEIFDDQFSVERPDGSNFTLKIRSTKLEDSAMYFCASSAVPGETQYFGPGTRLLVL.

The chain joins TRBV11-2 to TRBJ1-1; D possibly corresponds to TRBD1 (6 bases). This CDR3 spans 15 amino acids. V dropped 11 bases and J dropped 1 base, with 20 bases sitting between them. The germline V gene has CDR1 SGHAT and CDR2 FQNNGV. CDR3 protein: CAPGSGDVGNTEAFF. CDR3 DNA sequence: TGTGCCCCCGGGTCAGGGGATGTTGGGAACACTGAAGCTTTCTTT.

V usage is TRBV2 and J usage is TRBJ2-7; 10 positions agree with TRBD2. V was clipped by 5 bases and J by 3 bases; unmatched bases: 1. The germline gives CDR1 SNHLY, CDR2 FYNNEI. The CDR3 spans 13 residues. The CDR3 DNA is TGTGCCAGCAGTTGGACTAGCGGCTACGAGCAGTACTTC. Encoded protein: CASSWTSGYEQYF.